The next 6 T cell receptor beta chains were all read from a single sample in a study of blood T cell repertoires in COVID-19 (dated by TCRdb to 2018 to 2020). Libraries came from the immunoSEQ multiplex PCR assay. TCRdb obtained this table from immuneACCESS and retained in-frame rearrangements with V and J assigned. These tables miss some clones; where compared with another copy, unresolved V genes account for less than half of the shortfall, and the remainder is unexplained. A total of roughly 120,000 clones appear in this sample, around three quarters of them only once. The top ten clonotypes cover around 7.3% of the sample. Sequencing input: peripheral blood. Source of these receptors: a woman aged 55-75 years with acute or convalescent COVID-19.

This clone was picked up one time. The CDR3, as DNA: TGCGCCAGCAGCTTGGCCGGAGCAGATACGCAGTATTTT. This gives the protein CASSLAGADTQYF. The rearrangement links TRBV5-1 to TRBJ2-3; no clear D. Germline assignment: CDR1 SGHRS and CDR2 YFSETQ. The CDR3 has 13 amino acids. With 0 bases removed from V and 4 bases from J, the gap between germline ends came to 6 bases. The entire variable domain, with the rest obtained from reference TRBV5-1 and TRBJ2-3, is as follows: KAGVTQTPRYLIKTRGQQVTLSCSPISGHRSVSWYQQTPGQGLQFLFEYFSETQRNKGNFPGRFSGRQFSNSRSEMNVSTLELGDSALYLCASSLAGADTQYFGPGTRLTVL.

The DNA of the CDR3 is TGTGCCAGTAGAAACCCCCAGGGTGAAGCTTTCTTT. Protein product: CASRNPQGEAFF. The V gene is TRBV19, the J gene TRBJ1-1; a weak D match, TRBD1 (5 bases). Trimming pared 6 bases from V and 7 bases from J, leaving 12 bases between. Germline V gene lookup returns CDR1 LNHDA and CDR2 SQIVND (reference sequence). The CDR3 extends over 12 amino acids.

The chain employs TRBV5-4 and TRBJ1-1; possible D gene TRBD1, 6 bases. CDR1 is SGHNT, CDR2 YYREEE, per germline (reference sequence). This CDR3 is 14 amino acids long. Trimming shortened V by 1 base and J by 4 bases, and 11 bases separated the two germline ends. CDR3 sequence: CASSLRGGGTEAFF. CDR3 coding DNA: TGTGCCAGCAGCTTGAGGGGGGGCGGCACTGAAGCTTTCTTT.

This clone has only a few counts. The genes are TRBV4-1 and TRBJ2-7; D might be TRBD2 (7 bases). The V gene lost 5 bases and the J gene lost 2 bases, with 16 bases spanning the gap. From germline, CDR1 is MGHRA and CDR2 YSYEKL. The CDR3 has 15 residues. The CDR3 sequence: CASSAAGGRAYEQYF. CDR3 nucleotides: TGCGCCAGCAGCGCCGCCGGGGGGCGCGCCTACGAGCAGTACTTC.

V and J are TRBV6-2 or TRBV6-3 and TRBJ2-7, with D perhaps TRBD2 (5 bases). The CDR3 spans 14 residues. Deletions cut 4 bases from V and 6 bases from J, with 16 bases between. CDR1 MNHEY and CDR2 SVGEGT come from the germline V gene. CDR3 coding DNA: TGTGCCAGCAGTTTTCGAGGGTGGGCCTCCGAGCAGTACTTC. It translates to CASSFRGWASEQYF.

There are a few counts of this clone. The chain employs TRBV11-2 and TRBJ2-7; 7 bases match TRBD1. V lost 1 base, J lost 3 bases, and 3 bases stayed unmatched. The length of the CDR3 is 14 residues. CDR1 SGHAT and CDR2 FQNNGV come from the germline V gene. Here the CDR3 reads CASSLVTGVYEQYF. CDR3 nucleotides: TGTGCCAGCAGCTTAGTAACAGGGGTCTACGAGCAGTACTTC. Based on the CDR3 plus reference TRBV11-2 and TRBJ2-7, the full variable domain is EAGVAQSPRYKIIEKRQSVAFWCNPISGHATLYWYQQILGQGPKLLIQFQNNGVVDDSQLPKDRFSAERLKGVDSTLKIQPAKLEDSAVYLCASSLVTGVYEQYFGPGTRLTVT.